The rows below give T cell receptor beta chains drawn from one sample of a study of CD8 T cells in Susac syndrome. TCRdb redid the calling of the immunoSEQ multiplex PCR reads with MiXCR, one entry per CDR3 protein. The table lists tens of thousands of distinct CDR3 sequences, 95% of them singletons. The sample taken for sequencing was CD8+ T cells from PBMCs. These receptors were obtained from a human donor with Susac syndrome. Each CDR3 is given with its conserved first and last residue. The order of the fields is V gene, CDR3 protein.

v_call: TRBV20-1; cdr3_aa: CSARDLWTTNTGELFF
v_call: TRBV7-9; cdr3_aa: CASSLGTGNTGELFF
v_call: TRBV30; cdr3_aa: CAWSVDFSYGYTF
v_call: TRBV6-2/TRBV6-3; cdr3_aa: CASIHRPGLAGVDNEQFF
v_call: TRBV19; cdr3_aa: CASSIVQEVNTEAFF
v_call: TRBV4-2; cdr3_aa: CASSQEDEGRRDDQYF
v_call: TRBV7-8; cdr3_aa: CASSLGRSDTQYF
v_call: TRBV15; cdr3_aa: CATSPPWEETQYF
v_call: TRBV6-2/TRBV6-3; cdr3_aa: CASSLAGVIEQFF
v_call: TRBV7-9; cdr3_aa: CASSLPPDHPEQFF
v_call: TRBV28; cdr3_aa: CASSFRGGNTEAFF
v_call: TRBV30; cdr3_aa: CAFDTLRGYTF
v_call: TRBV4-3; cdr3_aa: CASSQERGSAAEQYF
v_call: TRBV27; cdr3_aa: CASSLREIDTQYF
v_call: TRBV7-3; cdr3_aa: CASSRNGGTDTQYF
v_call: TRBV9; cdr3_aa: CASSVDDLRSYNEQFF
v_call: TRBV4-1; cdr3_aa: CASSQESGSAREQFF
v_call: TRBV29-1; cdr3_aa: CSLRDYDNEQFF
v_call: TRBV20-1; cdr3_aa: CSARDMRIGNEKLFF
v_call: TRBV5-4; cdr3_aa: CASSPGGNYYEQYF
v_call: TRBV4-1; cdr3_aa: CASSQDYRPGTAFRHEQYF
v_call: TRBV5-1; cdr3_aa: CASSTGTSVADTQYF
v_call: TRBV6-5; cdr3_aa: CASRQRDYSNEQFF
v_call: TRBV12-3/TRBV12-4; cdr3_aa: CASRSDGAGNQYF
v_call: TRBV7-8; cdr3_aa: CAAVREAGNTEAFF
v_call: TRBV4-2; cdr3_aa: CASSLLAGGEQFF
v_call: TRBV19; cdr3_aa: CASSMGIRGTEAFF
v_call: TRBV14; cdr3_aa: CASSQDLAEVYNEQFF
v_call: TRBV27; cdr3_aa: CASSLSPDRQYKGEQFF